This T cell receptor (beta chain) derives from a study of brain metastases from non-small cell lung cancer. J was trimmed by 2 bases and V by 5 bases; bases with no gene match: 4. The CDR3 runs 15 residues. In germline, CDR1 is SGHTA, CDR2 FQGTGA. Only in-frame clones appear in the TCRdb table, and some are missing; sequencing was by immunoSEQ multiplex PCR. Among roughly 900 clones listed, 80% to 90% were seen once. This clonotype was sampled from a donor aged 40 or over with non-small cell lung cancer. Sequences were obtained from tumor-adjacent normal tissue. The rearrangement uses TRBV7-3 and TRBJ2-3; 10 nucleotides line up with TRBD2. CDR3 nucleotide sequence: TGTGCCAGCAGCCGTACTAGCGGGAACACAGATACGCAGTATTTT. It translates to CASSRTSGNTDTQYF.